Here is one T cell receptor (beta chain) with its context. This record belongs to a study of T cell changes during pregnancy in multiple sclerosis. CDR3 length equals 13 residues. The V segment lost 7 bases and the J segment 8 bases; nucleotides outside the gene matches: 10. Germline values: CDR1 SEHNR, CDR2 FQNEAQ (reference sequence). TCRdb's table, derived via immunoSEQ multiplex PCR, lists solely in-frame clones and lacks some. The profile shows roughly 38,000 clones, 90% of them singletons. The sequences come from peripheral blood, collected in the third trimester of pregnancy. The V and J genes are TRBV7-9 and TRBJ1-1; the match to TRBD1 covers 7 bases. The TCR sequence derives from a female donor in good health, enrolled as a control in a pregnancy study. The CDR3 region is CASTTGTASEAFF. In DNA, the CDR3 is TGTGCCAGCACCACAGGGACAGCCTCGGAAGCTTTCTTT.